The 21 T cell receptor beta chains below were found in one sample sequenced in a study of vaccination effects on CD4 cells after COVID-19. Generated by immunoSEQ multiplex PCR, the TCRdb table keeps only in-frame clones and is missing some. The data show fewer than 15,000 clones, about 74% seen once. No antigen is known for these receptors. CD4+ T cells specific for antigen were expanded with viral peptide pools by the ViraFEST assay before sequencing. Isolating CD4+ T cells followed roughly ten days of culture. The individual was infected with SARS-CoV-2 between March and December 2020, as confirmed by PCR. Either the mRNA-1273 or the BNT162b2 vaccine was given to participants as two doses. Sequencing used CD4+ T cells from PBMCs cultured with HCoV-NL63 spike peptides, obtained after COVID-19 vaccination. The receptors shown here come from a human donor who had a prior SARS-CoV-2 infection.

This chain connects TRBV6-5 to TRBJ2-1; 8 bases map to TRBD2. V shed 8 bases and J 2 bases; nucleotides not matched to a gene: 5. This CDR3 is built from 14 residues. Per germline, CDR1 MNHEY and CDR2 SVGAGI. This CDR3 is CASASGQAYNEQFF. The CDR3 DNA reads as TGTGCCAGCGCTAGCGGGCAAGCCTACAATGAGCAGTTCTTC.

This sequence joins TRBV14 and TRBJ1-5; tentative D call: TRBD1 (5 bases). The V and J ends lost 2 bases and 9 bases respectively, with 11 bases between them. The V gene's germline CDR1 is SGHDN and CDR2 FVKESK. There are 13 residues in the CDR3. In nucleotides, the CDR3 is TGTGCCAGCAGCCAATTGGGGGATGGGCCCCAGCATTTT. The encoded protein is CASSQLGDGPQHF. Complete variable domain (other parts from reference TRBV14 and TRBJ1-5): EAGVTQFPSHSVIEKGQTVTLRCDPISGHDNLYWYRRVMGKEIKFLLHFVKESKQDESGMPNNRFLAERTGGTYSTLKVQPAELEDSGVYFCASSQLGDGPQHFGDGTRLSIL.

CDR3 DNA: TGTGCCAGCAGCCCACGGTCCACAGGGGCTGGACTCGCCAAAAACATTCAGTACTTC. This codes for CASSPRSTGAGLAKNIQYF. The V gene is TRBV9, the J gene TRBJ2-4; 7 bases fit TRBD1. Germline CDR1 is SGDLS and CDR2 is YYNGEE. This CDR3 has 19 residues. V lost 4 bases to trimming and J lost 1 base; unmatched junction nucleotides: 17.

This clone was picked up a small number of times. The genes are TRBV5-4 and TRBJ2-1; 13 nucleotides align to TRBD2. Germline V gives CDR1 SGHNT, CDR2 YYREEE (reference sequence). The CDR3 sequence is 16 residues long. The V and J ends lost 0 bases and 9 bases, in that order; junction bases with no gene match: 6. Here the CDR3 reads CASSLGGLAGVSEQFF. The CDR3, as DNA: TGTGCCAGCAGCTTGGGAGGACTAGCGGGAGTTAGTGAGCAGTTCTTC.

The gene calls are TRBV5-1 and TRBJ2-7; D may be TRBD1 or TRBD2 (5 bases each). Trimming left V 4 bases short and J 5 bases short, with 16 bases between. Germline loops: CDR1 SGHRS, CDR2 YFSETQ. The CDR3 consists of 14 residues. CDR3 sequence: CASSGRAGSDEQYF. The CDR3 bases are TGCGCCAGCAGCGGACGGGCAGGGAGTGACGAGCAGTACTTC.

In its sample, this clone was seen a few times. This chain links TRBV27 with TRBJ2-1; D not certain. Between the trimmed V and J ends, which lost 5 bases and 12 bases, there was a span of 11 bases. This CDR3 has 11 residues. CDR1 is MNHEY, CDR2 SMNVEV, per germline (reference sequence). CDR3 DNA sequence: TGTGCCAGCAGTGATAATGAGTGGCAGTTCTTC. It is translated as CASSDNEWQFF.

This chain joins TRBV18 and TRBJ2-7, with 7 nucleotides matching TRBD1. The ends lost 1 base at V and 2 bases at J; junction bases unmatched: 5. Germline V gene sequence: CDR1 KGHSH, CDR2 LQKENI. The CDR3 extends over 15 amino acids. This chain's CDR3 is CASSPRTGNPYEQYF. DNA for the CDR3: TGTGCCAGCTCACCACGGACAGGTAACCCCTACGAGCAGTACTTC. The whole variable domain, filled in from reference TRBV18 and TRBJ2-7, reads NAGVMQNPRHLVRRRGQEARLRCSPMKGHSHVYWYRQLPEEGLKFMVYLQKENIIDESGMPKERFSAEFPKEGPSILRIQQVVRGDSAAYFCASSPRTGNPYEQYFGPGTRLTVT.

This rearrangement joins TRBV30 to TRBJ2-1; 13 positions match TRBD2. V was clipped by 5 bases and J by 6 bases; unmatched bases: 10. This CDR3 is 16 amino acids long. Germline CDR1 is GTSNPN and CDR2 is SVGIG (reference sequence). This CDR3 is CAWDVARTSGGNEQFF. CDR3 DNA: TGTGCCTGGGATGTAGCCCGGACTAGCGGGGGCAATGAGCAGTTCTTC.

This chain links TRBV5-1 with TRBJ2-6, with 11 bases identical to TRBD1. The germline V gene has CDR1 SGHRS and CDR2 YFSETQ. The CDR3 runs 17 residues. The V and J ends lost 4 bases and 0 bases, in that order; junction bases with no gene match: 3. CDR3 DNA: TGCGCCAGCAGCCCTGGGACAGGGGGCTCTGGGGCCAACGTCCTGACTTTC. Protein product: CASSPGTGGSGANVLTF. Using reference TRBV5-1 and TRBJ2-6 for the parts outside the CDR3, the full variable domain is KAGVTQTPRYLIKTRGQQVTLSCSPISGHRSVSWYQQTPGQGLQFLFEYFSETQRNKGNFPGRFSGRQFSNSRSEMNVSTLELGDSALYLCASSPGTGGSGANVLTFGAGSRLTVL.

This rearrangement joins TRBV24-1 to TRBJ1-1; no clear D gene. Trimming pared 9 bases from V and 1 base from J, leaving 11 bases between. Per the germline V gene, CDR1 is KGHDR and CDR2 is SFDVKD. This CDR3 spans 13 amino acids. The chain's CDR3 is CATSHQANTEAFF. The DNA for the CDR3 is TGTGCCACCTCACATCAGGCGAACACTGAAGCTTTCTTT.

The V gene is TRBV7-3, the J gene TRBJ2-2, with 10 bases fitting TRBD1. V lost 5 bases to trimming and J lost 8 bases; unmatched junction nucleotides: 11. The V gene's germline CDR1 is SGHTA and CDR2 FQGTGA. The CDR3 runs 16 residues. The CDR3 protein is CASSRQTGGVRGELFF. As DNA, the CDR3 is TGTGCCAGCAGCCGTCAGACAGGGGGCGTTAGGGGGGAGCTGTTTTTT.

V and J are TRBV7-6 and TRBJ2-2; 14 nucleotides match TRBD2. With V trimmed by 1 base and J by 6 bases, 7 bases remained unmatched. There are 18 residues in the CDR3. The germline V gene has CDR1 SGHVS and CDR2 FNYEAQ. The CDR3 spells CASSLVGLAGDGAGELFF. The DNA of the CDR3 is TGTGCCAGCAGCTTAGTGGGACTAGCGGGAGACGGGGCCGGGGAGCTGTTTTTT.

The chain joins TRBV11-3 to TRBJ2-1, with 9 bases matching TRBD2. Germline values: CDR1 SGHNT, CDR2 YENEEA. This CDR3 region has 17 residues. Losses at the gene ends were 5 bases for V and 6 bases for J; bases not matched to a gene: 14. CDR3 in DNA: TGTGCCAGCAGCCGAAAGCGTCCCGGGACTAGCAGCAATGAGCAGTTCTTC. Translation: CASSRKRPGTSSNEQFF.

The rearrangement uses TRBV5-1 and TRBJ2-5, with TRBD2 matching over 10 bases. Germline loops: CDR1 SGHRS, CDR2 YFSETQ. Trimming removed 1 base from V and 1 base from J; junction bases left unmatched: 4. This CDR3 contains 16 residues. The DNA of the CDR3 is TGCGCCAGCAGCTTGCTTCTAGCGGGGGTCCAAGAGACCCAGTACTTC. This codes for CASSLLLAGVQETQYF.

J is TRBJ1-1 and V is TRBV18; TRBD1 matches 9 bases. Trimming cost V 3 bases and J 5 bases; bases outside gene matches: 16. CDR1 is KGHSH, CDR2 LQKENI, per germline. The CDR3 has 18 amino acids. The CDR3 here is CASSPYDATGGILTEAFF. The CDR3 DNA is TGTGCCAGCTCACCCTATGACGCAACAGGGGGCATCCTTACTGAAGCTTTCTTT.

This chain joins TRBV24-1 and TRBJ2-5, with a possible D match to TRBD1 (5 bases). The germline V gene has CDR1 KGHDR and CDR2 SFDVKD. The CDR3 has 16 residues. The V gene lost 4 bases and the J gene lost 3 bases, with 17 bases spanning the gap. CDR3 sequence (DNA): TGTGCCACCAGTGACTTACTTGACAGAATAGAAGAGACCCAGTACTTC. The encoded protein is CATSDLLDRIEETQYF.

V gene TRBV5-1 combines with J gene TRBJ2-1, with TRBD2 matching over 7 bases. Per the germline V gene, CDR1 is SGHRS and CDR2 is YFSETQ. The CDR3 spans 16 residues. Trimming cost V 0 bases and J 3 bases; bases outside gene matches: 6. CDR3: CASSLVAGVLYNEQFF. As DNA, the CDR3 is TGCGCCAGCAGCTTGGTGGCGGGGGTACTCTACAATGAGCAGTTCTTC.

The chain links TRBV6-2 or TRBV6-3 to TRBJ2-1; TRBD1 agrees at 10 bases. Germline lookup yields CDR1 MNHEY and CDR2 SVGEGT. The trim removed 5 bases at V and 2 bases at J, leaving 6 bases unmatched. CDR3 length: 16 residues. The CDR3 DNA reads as TGTGCCAGCAGTGCAACCGGACAGGGGGCCTACAATGAGCAGTTCTTC. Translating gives CASSATGQGAYNEQFF.

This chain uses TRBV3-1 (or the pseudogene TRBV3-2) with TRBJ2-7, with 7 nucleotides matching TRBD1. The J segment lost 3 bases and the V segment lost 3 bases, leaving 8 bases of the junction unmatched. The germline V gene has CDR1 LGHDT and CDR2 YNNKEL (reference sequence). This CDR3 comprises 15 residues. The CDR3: CASSQTGTGDYEQYF. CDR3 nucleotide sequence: TGTGCCAGCAGCCAGACGGGAACAGGGGACTACGAGCAGTACTTC.

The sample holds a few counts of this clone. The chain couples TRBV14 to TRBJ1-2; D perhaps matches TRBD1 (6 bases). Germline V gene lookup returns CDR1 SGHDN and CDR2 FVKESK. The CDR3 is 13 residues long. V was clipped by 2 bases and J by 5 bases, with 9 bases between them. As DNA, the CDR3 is TGTGCCAGCAGCCAACGGGGGGCTTATGGCTACACCTTC. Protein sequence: CASSQRGAYGYTF.

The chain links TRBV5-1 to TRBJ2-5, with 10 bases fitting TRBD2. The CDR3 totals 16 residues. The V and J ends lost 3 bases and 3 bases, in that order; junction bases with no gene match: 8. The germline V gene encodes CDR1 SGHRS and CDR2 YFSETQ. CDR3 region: CASSSGVAGGKETQYF. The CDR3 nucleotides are TGCGCCAGCAGCTCTGGAGTAGCGGGGGGAAAAGAGACCCAGTACTTC. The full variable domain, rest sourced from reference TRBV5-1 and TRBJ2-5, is KAGVTQTPRYLIKTRGQQVTLSCSPISGHRSVSWYQQTPGQGLQFLFEYFSETQRNKGNFPGRFSGRQFSNSRSEMNVSTLELGDSALYLCASSSGVAGGKETQYFGPGTRLLVL.